This T cell receptor (beta chain) was recovered during a study of blood T cell repertoires in COVID-19. J was trimmed by 0 bases and V by 3 bases; bases with no gene match: 7. Germline V CDR1 and CDR2: KGHSH, LQKENI. There are 19 residues in the CDR3. Produced via immunoSEQ multiplex PCR; TCRdb's table is partial and in-frame only. The sample has over 200,000 clones; around 88% are singletons. Sequencing was done on a sample of peripheral blood. This chain links TRBV18 with TRBJ2-2, with 13 bases identical to TRBD2. The sequence derives from a man aged 18 to 29 with active or convalescent COVID-19. CDR3 amino acids: CASSPKGLAGNTNTGELFF. The CDR3 DNA is TGTGCCAGCTCACCGAAGGGACTAGCGGGAAATACGAACACCGGGGAGCTGTTTTTT.